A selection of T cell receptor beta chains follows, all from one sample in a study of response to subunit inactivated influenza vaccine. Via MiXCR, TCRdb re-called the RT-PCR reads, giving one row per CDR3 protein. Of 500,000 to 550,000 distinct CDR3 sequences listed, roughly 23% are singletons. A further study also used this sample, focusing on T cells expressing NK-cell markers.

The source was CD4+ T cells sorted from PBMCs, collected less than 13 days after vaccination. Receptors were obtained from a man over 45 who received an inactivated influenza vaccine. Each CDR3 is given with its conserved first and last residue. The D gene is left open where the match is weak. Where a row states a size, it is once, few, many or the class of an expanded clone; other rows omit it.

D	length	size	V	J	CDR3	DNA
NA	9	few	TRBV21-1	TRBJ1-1	CAALVEAFF	TGTGCCGCTCTAGTTGAAGCTTTCTTT
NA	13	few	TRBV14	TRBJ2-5	CASSQDRSLPQYF	TGTGCCAGCAGCCAAGACAGGTCCCTCCCCCAGTACTTC
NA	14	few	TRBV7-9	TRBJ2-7	CASSIADRLREQYF	TGTGCCAGCAGCATCGCCGACCGGCTCCGCGAGCAGTACTTC
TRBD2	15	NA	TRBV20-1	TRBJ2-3	CSATGWAGVADTQYF	TGCAGTGCCACCGGGTGGGCGGGGGTGGCAGATACGCAGTATTTT
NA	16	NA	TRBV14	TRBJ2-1	CASSQIAVFSYNEQFF	TGTGCCAGCAGCCAGATTGCGGTATTCTCCTACAATGAGCAGTTCTTC
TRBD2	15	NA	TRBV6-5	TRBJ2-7	CASSYARGGRYEQYF	TGTGCCAGCAGTTACGCTCGGGGGGGTAGGTACGAGCAGTACTTC
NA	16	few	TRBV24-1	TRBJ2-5	CATSDTRGETQETQYF	TGTGCCACCAGTGACACCCGTGGGGAGACCCAAGAGACCCAGTACTTC
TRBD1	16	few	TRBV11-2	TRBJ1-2	CASSLSGGVGNYGYTF	TGTGCCAGCAGCTTATCAGGGGGAGTAGGCAACTATGGCTACACCTTC
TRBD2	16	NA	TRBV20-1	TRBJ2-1	CSARDGPGTSGNEQFF	TGCAGTGCTAGAGATGGGCCCGGGACTAGCGGAAATGAGCAGTTCTTC
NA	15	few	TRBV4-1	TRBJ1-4	CASSQVDIKREKLFF	TGCGCCAGCAGCCAGGTCGACATTAAGCGTGAAAAACTGTTTTTT